The rows below give T cell receptor beta chains drawn from one sample of a study of cytomegalovirus exposure and HLA in healthy donors. Here immunoSEQ multiplex PCR was the method, and the copy in TCRdb shows in-frame clones only, minus some. Counted here are around 100,000 clones, roughly three quarters occurring once; the ten biggest clones make up approximately 3.6%. The sequenced sample was PBMCs. These receptors all stem from a woman aged 45 to 65 in good health and CMV-seropositive. CDR3s include the opening cysteine and the closing phenylalanine or tryptophan. A D gene is named only where the DNA matches it firmly. For some rows the clone size is stated as once, few or many, or as a class when expanded; others skip it.

v_call,j_call,d_call,clone_size,cdr3_nt,cdr3_aa
TRBV18,TRBJ2-5,TRBD1,few,TGTGCCAGCTCACCCAGGGACAGGGAAGAGACCCAGTACTTC,CASSPRDREETQYF
TRBV6-5,TRBJ2-7,.,.,TGTGCCAGCAGAAATCTAGTAAGGTCCCACGAGCAGTACTTC,CASRNLVRSHEQYF
TRBV5-1,TRBJ1-6,.,.,TGCGCCAGCAGCTTGAGATTTACGGAGGGCATTTCACCCCTCCACTTT,CASSLRFTEGISPLHF
TRBV12-5,TRBJ2-6,TRBD1,.,TGTGCTAGTGGTTTTGGGACAGCCCTCTCTGGGGCCAACGTCCTGACTTTC,CASGFGTALSGANVLTF
TRBV7-8,TRBJ2-7,TRBD2,.,TGTGCCAGCAGCTTGACTAGCGGGAGGTTCGACGAGCAGTACTTC,CASSLTSGRFDEQYF
TRBV9,TRBJ2-5,TRBD2,.,TGTGCCAGCAGCTCCCGGACTAGCGGGGCACAAGAGACCCAGTACTTC,CASSSRTSGAQETQYF
TRBV5-1,TRBJ2-1,.,.,TGCGCCAGCAGCTCGAGTGGGCTAGCTTCCTACAATGAGCAGTTCTTC,CASSSSGLASYNEQFF
TRBV7-9,TRBJ2-1,TRBD2,.,TGTGCCAGCAGCTCCAGGACTAGCGGGAGTTGGGATGAGCAGTTCTTC,CASSSRTSGSWDEQFF
TRBV5-1,TRBJ1-1,.,.,TGCGCCAGCAGCTTGGGGGTACAGGTTCGGGCTGAAGCTTTCTTT,CASSLGVQVRAEAFF
TRBV7-6,TRBJ1-5,.,.,TGTGCCAGCAGCTTAGGCGGGGGATATCAGCCCCAGCATTTT,CASSLGGGYQPQHF
TRBV2,TRBJ1-4,.,.,TGTGCCAGCAGTAGGAAGAGCGGTGACGAAAAACTGTTTTTT,CASSRKSGDEKLFF
TRBV2,TRBJ1-1,.,.,TGTGCCAGCAGTGTCCGATCGACAGGATGGGCCACTGAAGCTTTCTTT,CASSVRSTGWATEAFF
TRBV7-9,TRBJ2-1,.,.,TGTTCCAGCAGCTTAGGGACTGAACGAAATGAGCAGTTCTTC,CSSSLGTERNEQFF
TRBV23-1,TRBJ2-5,TRBD1,.,TGCGCCAGCAGTCAAATACCGGGACAGTTAAGCCAAGAGACCCAGTACTTC,CASSQIPGQLSQETQYF
TRBV2,TRBJ2-7,.,.,TGTGCCACTCGAGCCGCCAGGGCGAACTCCTACGAGCAGTACTTC,CATRAARANSYEQYF
TRBV14,TRBJ1-2,TRBD1,few,TGTGCCAGCAGCCAAGTTGGACAGGATGGCTACACCTTC,CASSQVGQDGYTF
TRBV5-1,TRBJ2-1,TRBD2,few,TGCGCCAGCAGCTCAACCGGGACTAGCGGGAGGGCCGCCTACAATGAGCAGTTCTTC,CASSSTGTSGRAAYNEQFF
TRBV5-6,TRBJ1-1,.,few,TGTGCCAGCAGCACGGACTCTTGGAACACTGAAGCTTTCTTT,CASSTDSWNTEAFF
TRBV6-1,TRBJ2-5,.,.,TGTGCCAGTAGCGAAAACTTAAGAGAGACCCAGTACTTC,CASSENLRETQYF
TRBV6-1,TRBJ1-2,.,few,TGTGCCAGCAGTGAATGGGGCAGCTATGGCTACACCTTC,CASSEWGSYGYTF
TRBV9,TRBJ2-7,TRBD1,.,TGTGCCAGCAGCCCGATGGGACAGGTCTCCTACGAGCAGTACTTC,CASSPMGQVSYEQYF
TRBV10-2,TRBJ1-2,.,.,TGCGCCAGCAGCTCCTCGGGGGGTTCTGGCTACACCTTC,CASSSSGGSGYTF
TRBV27,TRBJ2-1,TRBD1,.,TGTGCCAGCACCTCCATAATCCCGTACCGGGACAGTTACTACAATGAGCAGTTCTTC,CASTSIIPYRDSYYNEQFF
TRBV11-2,TRBJ2-2,.,few,TGTGCCAGCAGCTCGTTGAGCGGGGAGCTGTTTTTT,CASSSLSGELFF
TRBV6-1,TRBJ2-7,.,.,TGTGCCAGCAGTGAAGTTAAATACGAGCAGTACTTC,CASSEVKYEQYF
TRBV27,TRBJ2-1,.,.,TGTGCCAGCAGTCCCGGGACTCCAACTTACAATGAGCAGTTCTTC,CASSPGTPTYNEQFF
TRBV14,TRBJ2-1,.,.,TGTGCCAGCAGCCCTAGGTCGGCTGAGCAGTTCTTC,CASSPRSAEQFF
TRBV5-6,TRBJ2-7,TRBD1,.,TGTGCCAGCAGCTCCCGGGACAGTCACTACGAGCAGTGCTTC,CASSSRDSHYEQCF
TRBV4-1,TRBJ2-2,TRBD2,.,TGCGCCAGCAGCCAGGGACTAGCGGGGGTCTCCACCGGGGAGCTGTTTTTT,CASSQGLAGVSTGELFF
TRBV5-6,TRBJ2-2,.,few,TGTGCCAGCACTCTAAGGGGTGGGGAGCTGTTTTTT,CASTLRGGELFF
TRBV7-8,TRBJ2-7,TRBD1,.,TGTGCCAGCAGCCCTCTGACAGGGGGCGTCGGTTCCGAGCAGTACTTC,CASSPLTGGVGSEQYF
TRBV30,TRBJ2-1,TRBD2,.,TGTGCCTGGGGATGGGAAGCGGGGAATGAGCAGTTCTTC,CAWGWEAGNEQFF
TRBV6-1,TRBJ2-7,TRBD1,.,TGTGCCAGCAGTGAATTCAGGGGGCATACCGACGAGCAGTACTTC,CASSEFRGHTDEQYF
TRBV5-6,TRBJ1-5,.,.,TGTGCCAGCAGCATCGCGAATCAGCCCCAGCATTTT,CASSIANQPQHF
TRBV7-8,TRBJ1-1,TRBD1,.,TGTGCCAGCAGCTTAGGGCACAGGGGCGGGAACACTGAAGCTTTCTTT,CASSLGHRGGNTEAFF
TRBV5-1,TRBJ1-1,TRBD1,.,TGCGCCAGCAGCACTGACAGGGCCGGTCGGACTGAAGCTTTCTTT,CASSTDRAGRTEAFF
TRBV4-2,TRBJ2-7,.,few,TGTGCCAGCAGCCAGGGAATGACTAGGTCCCACTACGAGCAGTACTTC,CASSQGMTRSHYEQYF
TRBV6-1,TRBJ1-1,.,.,TGTGCCAGCGAGCAGGGGTTGAACACTGAAGCTTTCTTT,CASEQGLNTEAFF
TRBV30,TRBJ1-3,.,.,TGTGCCTGGAAGGACAGTTACTCTGGAAACACCATATATTTT,CAWKDSYSGNTIYF
TRBV29-1,TRBJ1-1,.,.,TGCAGCGTTGAACCAGGGAAGGGGACTGAAGCTTTCTTT,CSVEPGKGTEAFF
TRBV7-9,TRBJ2-1,TRBD2,.,TGTGCCAATTCGAATAGCGGGAGGGACAATGAGCAGTTCTTC,CANSNSGRDNEQFF
TRBV18,TRBJ2-7,.,many,TGTGCCAGCTCACCACCTGGGCTGGCCCACGAGCAGTACTTC,CASSPPGLAHEQYF
TRBV2,TRBJ1-6,.,.,TGTGCCAGCAGCCCTACAGGGTTTGGGTCACCCCTCCACTTT,CASSPTGFGSPLHF
TRBV15,TRBJ1-1,.,.,TGTGCCACCAAATTCCCCCGGAACACTGAAGCTTTCTTT,CATKFPRNTEAFF
TRBV29-1,TRBJ1-2,.,.,TGCAGCGTTGTGGGCAGGGACTATGGCTACACCTTC,CSVVGRDYGYTF
TRBV6-5,TRBJ2-3,.,.,TGTGCCAGCAGTTACCTTCGGGCAGATACGCAGTATTTT,CASSYLRADTQYF
TRBV10-3,TRBJ2-5,TRBD2,.,TGTGCCATCAGTGAGTCGATTGTCACCGGGGGGGAGACCCAGTACTTC,CAISESIVTGGETQYF
TRBV19,TRBJ2-5,TRBD1,.,TGTGCCAGTAGTATTGGGCAGGGGGCTCGGGAGACCCAGTACTTC,CASSIGQGARETQYF
TRBV7-4,TRBJ1-5,.,.,TGTGCCAGCAGCTTAGGGACAGCTGATCGTTATAGCAATCAGCCCCAGCATTTT,CASSLGTADRYSNQPQHF